Presented here are 13 T cell receptor beta chains from one specimen sequenced in a study of T cell responses to AZD1222 COVID-19 vaccine. Sequenced by immunoSEQ multiplex PCR; TCRdb stores in-frame clones only, minus some. Found here are around 160,000 clones, about 90% of them singletons; the top ten hold around 5%. This sample comprised peripheral blood, obtained on day 0 of AZD1222 vaccination. These receptors came from an adult in good health.

The chain combines TRBV21-1 with TRBJ1-6. TRBV21-1 is given as a pseudogene. This CDR3 contains 14 residues. The CDR3, as DNA: TGTGCCAGCAACCCGGGAATCAATAATTCACCCCTCCACTTT. Its translation is CASNPGINNSPLHF.

The V gene is TRBV15, the J gene TRBJ2-7; 8 bases align to TRBD1. The CDR3 has 15 amino acids. Germline CDR1 reads LNHNV; CDR2 reads YYDKDF (reference sequence). Trimming at V came to 5 bases and at J to 0 bases, leaving 6 bases not matched to a gene. In nucleotides, the CDR3 is TGTGCCACCAGCCGCCGGACAGGGAGCTCCTACGAGCAGTACTTC. It specifies CATSRRTGSSYEQYF.

The chain uses TRBV5-5 and TRBJ1-4; perhaps TRBD1 as D (6 bases). Germline CDR1 SGHKS, CDR2 YYEKEE (reference sequence). Trimming took off 4 bases at V and 5 bases at J, with 15 bases between the two ends. The CDR3 length is 15 residues. Here the CDR3 DNA reads TGTGCCAGCAGCCCCCAACAGGGTTGGAATGAAAAACTGTTTTTT. Its protein product is CASSPQQGWNEKLFF.

This chain links TRBV18 with TRBJ2-1; no clear D gene. The CDR3 loop spans 16 amino acids. Germline V gene data show CDR1 as KGHSH and CDR2 as LQKENI. Trimming cost V 0 bases and J 5 bases, with 14 bases left between them. CDR3 region: CASSPPWGTENNEQFF. The CDR3 DNA is TGTGCCAGCTCACCACCATGGGGAACGGAGAACAATGAGCAGTTCTTC.

The CDR3 DNA reads as TGCGCCAGCAGGAGGCAACCCGTTTACGAGCAGTACTTC. The encoded protein is CASRRQPVYEQYF. The genes are TRBV5-1 and TRBJ2-7; D remains unclear. The CDR3 sequence is 13 residues long. Germline CDR1 SGHRS, CDR2 YFSETQ. Trimming stripped 5 bases from V and 4 bases from J, with 13 bases between.

This rearrangement joins TRBV4-1 to TRBJ1-2, with 11 bases that match TRBD1. Germline assignment: CDR1 MGHRA and CDR2 YSYEKL. There are 18 residues in the CDR3. Trimming took 1 base from V and 3 from J; bases not matched to a gene: 10. For the CDR3, the DNA is TGCGCCAGCAGCCAAGTGGACAGGGGGCACCCCTCTCACTATGGCTACACCTTC. It encodes CASSQVDRGHPSHYGYTF.

The chain combines TRBV12-5 with TRBJ2-7; D unclear. V was shortened by 5 bases and J by 2 bases, with 13 bases between the two germline ends. Germline V gene lookup returns CDR1 LGHNT and CDR2 FRNRAP. The length of the CDR3 is 14 residues. CDR3 amino acids: CASGPSKVPYEQYF. The CDR3 DNA follows: TGTGCTAGTGGTCCCTCGAAGGTCCCCTACGAGCAGTACTTC. Complete variable domain (other parts from reference TRBV12-5 and TRBJ2-7): DARVTQTPRHKVTEMGQEVTMRCQPILGHNTVFWYRQTMMQGLELLAYFRNRAPLDDSGMPKDRFSAEMPDATLATLKIQPSEPRDSAVYFCASGPSKVPYEQYFGPGTRLTVT.

The V gene is TRBV2, the J gene TRBJ2-7; D remains unclear. Deletions cut 1 base from V and 5 bases from J, with 6 bases between. The CDR3 sequence is 12 residues long. Germline CDR1 reads SNHLY; CDR2 reads FYNNEI. Written as DNA, the CDR3 is TGTGCCAGCAGTGAAGTAGTGGACGAGCAGTACTTC. It codes for CASSEVVDEQYF.

J is TRBJ2-4 and V is TRBV2, with a tentative D call TRBD2 (6 bases). This CDR3 comprises 12 residues. Trimming took 4 bases from V and 7 from J, leaving 8 bases between them. Germline loops: CDR1 SNHLY, CDR2 FYNNEI. CDR3 region: CASSVGGNIQYF. CDR3 nucleotides: TGTGCCAGCAGTGTTGGGGGGAACATTCAGTACTTC. The variable domain in full, completed from reference TRBV2 and TRBJ2-4, reads EPEVTQTPSHQVTQMGQEVILRCVPISNHLYFYWYRQILGQKVEFLVSFYNNEISEKSEIFDDQFSVERPDGSNFTLKIRSTKLEDSAMYFCASSVGGNIQYFGAGTRLSVL.

Only a few counts were recorded for this clone. Other DNA sequences in this sample translate to the same CDR3. The V and J genes are TRBV29-1 and TRBJ2-1; D might be TRBD1 or TRBD2, each matching 6 bases. The CDR3 runs to 13 residues. Germline CDR1 and CDR2: SQVTM and ANQGSEA. Between the trimmed V and J ends, which lost 6 bases and 0 bases, there was a span of 9 bases. The DNA of the CDR3 is TGCAGCGTACAGGGAGGCTCCTACAATGAGCAGTTCTTC. Protein product: CSVQGGSYNEQFF.

A note on this clone: This specimen includes other DNA sequences encoding the same CDR3. CDR3: CASSVGGRRNEKLFF. CDR3 nucleotides: TGTGCCAGCAGCGTAGGCGGTCGCCGGAATGAAAAACTGTTTTTT. This chain connects TRBV9 to TRBJ1-4; D not certain. Trimming left V 0 bases short and J 5 bases short, with 11 bases between. Germline values: CDR1 SGDLS, CDR2 YYNGEE. The CDR3 covers 15 residues.

The chain combines TRBV27 with TRBJ1-6; D might be TRBD1 (6 bases). CDR3 length: 12 amino acids. V lost 3 bases, J lost 12 bases, and 9 bases lay in between. Germline V gene sequence: CDR1 MNHEY, CDR2 SMNVEV (reference sequence). CDR3 nucleotide sequence: TGTGCCAGCAGTTTTTCACAGGGACCCCTCCACTTT. As protein: CASSFSQGPLHF.

The gene calls are TRBV2 and TRBJ2-7; D may be TRBD1 (5 bases). CDR1 and CDR2 from the germline V gene are SNHLY and FYNNEI. The CDR3 length is 12 residues. V was trimmed by 6 bases and J by 2 bases, leaving 8 bases between them. CDR3 nucleotide sequence: TGTGCCAGCAGAGCAGGGCCCTACGAGCAGTACTTC. It encodes CASRAGPYEQYF.